This T cell receptor (beta chain) was documented in a study of CD8+CD57+ T cells in acquired aplastic anemia listed by TCRdb under 2018. About the study as a whole: A mean of approximately 2.9 ug of DNA, ranging from roughly 0.2 to 27.4 ug, was extracted from sorted CD4+ and CD8+ cells. An average of approximately 9.8 million reads for CD4+ cells and roughly 12 million reads for CD8+ cells was obtained from healthy donor samples.

Unmatched junction bases come to 16, with V trimmed by 9 bases and J by 0 bases. The CDR1 and CDR2 encoded by the germline V gene are MNHEY and SVGAGI. From the cysteine through the phenylalanine, the CDR3 covers 19 amino acids. The kept DNA is CDR3 alone, 57 bases in frame from the first base. The study deep-sequenced TCR repertoires of sorted CD4+ and CD8+ blood T cells from severe aplastic anemia patients and healthy subjects. Ficoll-Paque density gradient centrifugation was used to isolate peripheral blood mononuclear cells. Before DNA extraction, CD4+ and CD8+ T cells were sorted with FACS or magnetic beads. TCR beta VDJ combination and CDR3 sequence profiling used genomic DNA as the template. An Illumina HiSeq 2000 was the platform used for TCR repertoire sequencing. Per the authors' processing: TRBV/TRBJ rearrangement plots, CDR3 size and DJ length profiles, and Simpson's diversity index were used to assess repertoires. The immunodominant clone was defined as the most abundant DNA sequence in deep sequencing data. CDR3 amino acid sequences were checked for sharing between subjects and were compared against published repertoires and the VDJdb database. Through fastp at Q25 and MiXCR, TCRdb rebuilt clones from the public reads, retaining in-frame beta chains. Entries are consolidated by CDR3 protein sequence, retaining the most common genes and DNA. Here the V and J calls rest on TCRdb's processing, not on the authors' analysis. Across this sample there are 400,000 to 450,000 distinct CDR3 sequences, with 55% to 70% seen only once. 3% to 5% of the sample is taken by the ten largest.

General conclusions and limits of the study: Roughly 30 CD8+ CDR3 sequences were found to be shared between patients and controls, but these sequences appeared to be highly expressed in patients and within the immunodominant clones of the patients. Patients and healthy controls showed no significant difference in CD8+ Simpson's diversity (P=0.060).

This clonotype was picked up many times. Its antigen has not been determined. Base qualities are missing; no much larger clone stands one base away. The sample consisted of sorted CD4+, CD8+, or CD8+CD57+ T cells (not recorded which) from PBMCs. The chain joins TRBV6-5 to TRBJ1-6, with 8 junctional bases fitting TRBD1. This receptor was obtained from a human donor in good health, serving as a control. The nucleotide sequence reads as follows: TGTGCCAGTAAAATTGACAGGGGTTCATCGAGCTCCTATAATTCACCCCTCCACTTT. It is translated as CASKIDRGSSSSYNSPLHF.